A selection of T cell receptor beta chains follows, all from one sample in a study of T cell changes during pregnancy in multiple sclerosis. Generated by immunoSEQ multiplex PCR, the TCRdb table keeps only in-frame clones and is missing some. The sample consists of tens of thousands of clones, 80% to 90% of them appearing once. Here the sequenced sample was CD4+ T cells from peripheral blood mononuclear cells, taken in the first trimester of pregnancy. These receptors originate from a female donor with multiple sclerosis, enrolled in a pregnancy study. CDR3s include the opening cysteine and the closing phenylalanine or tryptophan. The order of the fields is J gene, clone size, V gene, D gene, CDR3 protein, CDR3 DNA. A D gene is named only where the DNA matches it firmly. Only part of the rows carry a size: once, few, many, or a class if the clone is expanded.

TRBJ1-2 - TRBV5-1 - CASSLIAQALTDYTF TGCGCCAGCAGCTTGATCGCCCAGGCTCTTACCGACTACACCTTC
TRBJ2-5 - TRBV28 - CASSTPLVAETQYF TGTGCCAGCAGTACCCCTCTAGTAGCAGAGACCCAGTACTTC
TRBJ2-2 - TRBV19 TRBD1 CASSSDRLDTGELFF TGTGCCAGTAGTTCGGACAGGTTGGACACCGGGGAGCTGTTTTTT
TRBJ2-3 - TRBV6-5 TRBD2 CATRLAESTDTQYF TGTGCCACCAGACTAGCGGAAAGCACAGATACGCAGTATTTT
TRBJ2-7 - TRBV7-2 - CASSLVPRYEQYF TGTGCCAGCAGCTTAGTTCCTCGGTACGAGCAGTACTTC
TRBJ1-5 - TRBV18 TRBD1 CASSPTGVQPQHF TGTGCCAGCTCACCAACAGGGGTTCAGCCCCAGCATTTT
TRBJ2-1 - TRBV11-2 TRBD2 CASSPGLAGGPGNEQFF TGTGCCAGCAGCCCTGGACTAGCGGGGGGGCCGGGGAATGAGCAGTTCTTC
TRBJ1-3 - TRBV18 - CASSTKNTIYF TGTGCCAGCTCAACTAAAAACACCATATATTTT
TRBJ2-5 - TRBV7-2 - CASSLQLAPWRETQYF TGTGCCAGCAGCTTACAGTTAGCACCCTGGAGAGAGACCCAGTACTTC
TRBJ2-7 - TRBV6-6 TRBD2 CASRAGALEQYF TGTGCCAGCAGAGCGGGAGCCCTCGAGCAGTACTTC
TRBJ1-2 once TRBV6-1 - CASSEAGKTGRYGYTF TGTGCCAGCAGTGAAGCGGGAAAAACAGGTCGTTATGGCTACACCTTC
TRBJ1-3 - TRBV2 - CASSERFLGGSSGNTIYF TGTGCCAGCAGTGAAAGGTTCTTAGGAGGCTCCTCTGGAAACACCATATATTTT
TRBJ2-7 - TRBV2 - CASSGVVHNRAPYEQYF TGTGCCAGCAGTGGCGTGGTCCACAACAGGGCGCCCTACGAGCAGTACTTC
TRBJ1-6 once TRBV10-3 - CAIKRGSGAESPLHF TGTGCCATCAAGAGGGGGTCAGGAGCTGAGTCACCCCTCCACTTT
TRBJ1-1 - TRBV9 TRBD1 CASSPRTGGFTEAFF TGTGCCAGCAGCCCACGGACAGGGGGCTTTACTGAAGCTTTCTTT
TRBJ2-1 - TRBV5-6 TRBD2 CASSRPGLADNEQFF TGTGCCAGCAGCCGACCGGGACTAGCGGACAATGAGCAGTTCTTC
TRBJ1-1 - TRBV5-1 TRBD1 CASSLGQGRMNTEAFF TGCGCCAGCAGCTTGGGACAGGGAAGGATGAACACTGAAGCTTTCTTT
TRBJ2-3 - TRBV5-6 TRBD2 CASSLTSGARTDTQYF TGTGCCAGCAGCTTGACTAGCGGGGCCCGAACAGATACGCAGTATTTT
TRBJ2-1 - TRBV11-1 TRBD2 CASSSRLAGIFNEQFF TGTGCCAGCAGCTCCAGACTAGCGGGGATATTCAATGAGCAGTTCTTC
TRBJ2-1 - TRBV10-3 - CAIADRAEYNEQFF TGTGCCATCGCGGACAGAGCTGAATACAATGAGCAGTTCTTC
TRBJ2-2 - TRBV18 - CASSPGRDSGELFF TGTGCCAGCTCCCCCGGGCGGGATTCCGGGGAGCTGTTTTTT
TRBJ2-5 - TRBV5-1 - CASTGLGSQETQYF TGCGCCAGCACCGGTCTTGGTTCTCAAGAGACCCAGTACTTC
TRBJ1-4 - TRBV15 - CATRLRAGVTATNEKLFF TGTGCCACCAGGTTGCGCGCCGGGGTCACCGCAACTAATGAAAAACTGTTTTTT
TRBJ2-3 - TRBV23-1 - CASSQAGIPCTDTQYF TGCGCCAGCAGTCAGGCCGGGATACCATGCACAGATACGCAGTATTTT
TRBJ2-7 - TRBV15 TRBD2 CATSRPDSGRFYEQYF TGTGCCACCAGCAGACCTGATAGCGGGAGGTTCTACGAGCAGTACTTC
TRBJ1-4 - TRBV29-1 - CSVALSGSTNEKLFF TGCAGCGTCGCCCTATCAGGATCGACTAATGAAAAACTGTTTTTT
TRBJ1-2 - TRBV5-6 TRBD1 CASRPFDREYGYTF TGTGCCAGCCGACCCTTCGACAGGGAATATGGCTACACCTTC
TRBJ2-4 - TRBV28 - CASSFPGENIQYF TGTGCCAGCAGTTTTCCGGGAGAAAACATTCAGTACTTC
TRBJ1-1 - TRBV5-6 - CASSLPPQGNMNTEAFF TGTGCCAGCAGCTTGCCTCCCCAGGGAAACATGAACACTGAAGCTTTCTTT
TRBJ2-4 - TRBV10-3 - CAISESSGLTQYF TGTGCCATCAGTGAGTCGTCGGGTCTAACTCAGTACTTC
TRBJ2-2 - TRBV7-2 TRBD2 CASSLGLAGGTGELFF TGTGCCAGCAGCTTAGGACTAGCGGGAGGAACCGGGGAGCTGTTTTTT
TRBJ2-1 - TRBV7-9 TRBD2 CASSLAELAYDEQFF TGTGCCAGCAGCTTAGCCGAACTAGCGTACGATGAGCAGTTCTTC
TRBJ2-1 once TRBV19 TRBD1 CASSPPRQGAYNEQFF TGTGCCAGTAGTCCCCCCCGACAGGGGGCATACAATGAGCAGTTCTTC
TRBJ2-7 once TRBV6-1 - CASSETLGQRRGEQYF TGTGCCAGCAGTGAAACCTTGGGACAACGCCGGGGTGAGCAGTACTTC
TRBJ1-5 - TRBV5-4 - CASSLQGSNQPQHF TGTGCCAGCAGCTTGCAGGGTAGCAATCAGCCCCAGCATTTT